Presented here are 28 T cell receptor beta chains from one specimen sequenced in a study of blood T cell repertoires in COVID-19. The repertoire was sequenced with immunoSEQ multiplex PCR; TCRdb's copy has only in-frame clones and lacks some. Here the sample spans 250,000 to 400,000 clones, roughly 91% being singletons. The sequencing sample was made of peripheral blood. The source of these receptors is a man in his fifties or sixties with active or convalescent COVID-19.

The DNA of the CDR3 is TGTGCCAGCAGCTTGGCGGACAGGGTAGTTAATGAGCAGTTCTTC. Residues: CASSLADRVVNEQFF. The J gene is TRBJ2-1, the V gene TRBV7-9; TRBD1 matches at 8 bases. Germline V gene lookup returns CDR1 SEHNR and CDR2 FQNEAQ (reference sequence). Losses at the gene ends were 3 bases for V and 7 bases for J; bases not matched to a gene: 8. The CDR3 runs 15 residues.

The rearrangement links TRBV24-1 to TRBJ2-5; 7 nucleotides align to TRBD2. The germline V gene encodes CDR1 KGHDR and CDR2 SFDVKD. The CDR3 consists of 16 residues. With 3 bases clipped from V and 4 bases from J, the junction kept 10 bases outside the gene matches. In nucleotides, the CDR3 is TGTGCCACCAGTGATACGGGGAGGGGCGGGGGAGAGACCCAGTACTTC. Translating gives CATSDTGRGGGETQYF.

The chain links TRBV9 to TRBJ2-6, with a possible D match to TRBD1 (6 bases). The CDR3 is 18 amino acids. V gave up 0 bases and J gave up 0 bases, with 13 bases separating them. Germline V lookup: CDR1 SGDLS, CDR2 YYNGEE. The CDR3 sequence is CASSVDPRGISGANVLTF. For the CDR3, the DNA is TGTGCCAGCAGCGTAGACCCTAGGGGGATCTCTGGGGCCAACGTCCTGACTTTC.

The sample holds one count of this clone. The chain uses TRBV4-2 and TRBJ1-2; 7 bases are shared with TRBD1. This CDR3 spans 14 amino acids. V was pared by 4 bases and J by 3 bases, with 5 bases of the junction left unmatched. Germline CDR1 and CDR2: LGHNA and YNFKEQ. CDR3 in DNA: TGTGCCAGCAGCCCTAGACAGGGCGACTATGGCTACACCTTC. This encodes CASSPRQGDYGYTF.

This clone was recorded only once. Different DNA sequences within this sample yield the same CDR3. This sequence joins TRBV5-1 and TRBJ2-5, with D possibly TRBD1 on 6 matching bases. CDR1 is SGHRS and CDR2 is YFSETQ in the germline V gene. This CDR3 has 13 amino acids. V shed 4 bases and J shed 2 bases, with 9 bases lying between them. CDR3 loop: CASSLDRQETQYF. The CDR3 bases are TGCGCCAGCAGCCTGGACAGACAAGAGACCCAGTACTTC. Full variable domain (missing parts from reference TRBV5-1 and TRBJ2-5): KAGVTQTPRYLIKTRGQQVTLSCSPISGHRSVSWYQQTPGQGLQFLFEYFSETQRNKGNFPGRFSGRQFSNSRSEMNVSTLELGDSALYLCASSLDRQETQYFGPGTRLLVL.

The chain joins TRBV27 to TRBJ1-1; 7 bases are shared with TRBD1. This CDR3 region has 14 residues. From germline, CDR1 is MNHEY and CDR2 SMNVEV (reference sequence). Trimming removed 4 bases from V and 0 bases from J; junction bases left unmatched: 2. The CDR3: CASSSGQVNTEAFF. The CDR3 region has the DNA TGTGCCAGCAGTTCAGGACAGGTGAACACTGAAGCTTTCTTT.

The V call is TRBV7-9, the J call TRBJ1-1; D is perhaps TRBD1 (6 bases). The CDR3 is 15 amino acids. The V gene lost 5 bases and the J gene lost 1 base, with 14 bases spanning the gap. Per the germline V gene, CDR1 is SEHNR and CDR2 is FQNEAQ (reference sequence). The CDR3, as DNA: TGTGCCAGCAGCCTCGGACAGCCCTCGAACACTGAAGCTTTCTTT. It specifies CASSLGQPSNTEAFF.

CDR3 amino acids: CAWSAGQPYEQYF. The CDR3 DNA is TGTGCCTGGAGCGCGGGACAGCCCTACGAGCAGTACTTC. V gene TRBV30 combines with J gene TRBJ2-7, with D perhaps matching TRBD1 (7 bases). Trimming took off 3 bases at V and 2 bases at J, with 11 bases between the two ends. The germline CDR1 and CDR2 sequences are GTSNPN and SVGIG (reference sequence). The CDR3 runs to 13 residues.

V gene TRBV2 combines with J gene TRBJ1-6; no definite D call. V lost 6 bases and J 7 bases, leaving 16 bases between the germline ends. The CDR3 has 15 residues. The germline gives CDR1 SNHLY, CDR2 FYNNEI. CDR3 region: CASRAEPVTNSPLHF. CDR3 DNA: TGTGCCAGCAGGGCAGAACCCGTCACCAATTCACCCCTCCACTTT.

As DNA, the CDR3 is TGTGCCAGCACTGAGGGGGGGAATGAAAAACTGTTTTTT. It specifies CASTEGGNEKLFF. V and J are TRBV28 and TRBJ1-4, with a weak D call TRBD1 (6 bases). CDR3 length: 13 residues. V dropped 7 bases and J dropped 5 bases, with 11 bases sitting between them. Per the germline V gene, CDR1 is MDHEN and CDR2 is SYDVKM.

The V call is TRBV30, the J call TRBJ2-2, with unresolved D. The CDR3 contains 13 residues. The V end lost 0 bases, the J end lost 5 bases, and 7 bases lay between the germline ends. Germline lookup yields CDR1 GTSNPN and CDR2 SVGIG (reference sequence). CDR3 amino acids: CAWSVTGTGELFF. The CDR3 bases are TGTGCCTGGAGTGTGACGGGTACCGGGGAGCTGTTTTTT.

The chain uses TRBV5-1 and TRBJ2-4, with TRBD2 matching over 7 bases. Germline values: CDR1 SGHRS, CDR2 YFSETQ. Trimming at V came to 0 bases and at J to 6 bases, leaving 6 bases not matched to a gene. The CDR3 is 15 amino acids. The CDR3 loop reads CASSLATGRVNIQYF. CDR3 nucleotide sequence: TGCGCCAGCAGCTTGGCCACTGGGAGGGTAAACATTCAGTACTTC.

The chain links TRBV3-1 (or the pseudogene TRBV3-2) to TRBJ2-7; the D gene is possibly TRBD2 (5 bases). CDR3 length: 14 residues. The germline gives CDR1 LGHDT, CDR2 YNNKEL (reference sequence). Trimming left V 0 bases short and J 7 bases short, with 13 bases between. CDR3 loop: CASSQDYSAGEQYF. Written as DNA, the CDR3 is TGTGCCAGCAGCCAAGATTATAGCGCTGGGGAGCAGTACTTC.

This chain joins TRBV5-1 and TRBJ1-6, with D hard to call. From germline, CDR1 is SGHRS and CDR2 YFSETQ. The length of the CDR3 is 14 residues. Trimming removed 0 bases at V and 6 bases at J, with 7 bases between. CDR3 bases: TGCGCCAGCAGCTTGGACAGTGTTAATTCACCCCTCCACTTT. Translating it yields CASSLDSVNSPLHF.

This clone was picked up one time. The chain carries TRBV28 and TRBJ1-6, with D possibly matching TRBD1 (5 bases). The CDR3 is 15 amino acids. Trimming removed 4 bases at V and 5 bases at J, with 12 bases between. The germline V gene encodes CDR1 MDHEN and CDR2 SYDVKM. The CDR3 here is CASSSLTENNSPLHF. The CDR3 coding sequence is TGTGCCAGCAGTTCCCTGACAGAAAATAATTCACCCCTCCACTTT. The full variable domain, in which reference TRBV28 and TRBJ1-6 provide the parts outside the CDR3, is DVKVTQSSRYLVKRTGEKVFLECVQDMDHENMFWYRQDPGLGLRLIYFSYDVKMKEKGDIPEGYSVSREKKERFSLILESASTNQTSMYLCASSSLTENNSPLHFGNGTRLTVT.

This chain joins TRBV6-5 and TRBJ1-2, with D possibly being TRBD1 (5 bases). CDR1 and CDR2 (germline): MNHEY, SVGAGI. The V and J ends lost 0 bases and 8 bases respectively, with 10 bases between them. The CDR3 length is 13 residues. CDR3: CASSYSGGLGYTF. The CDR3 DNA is TGTGCCAGCAGTTACTCTGGGGGGTTGGGCTACACCTTC.

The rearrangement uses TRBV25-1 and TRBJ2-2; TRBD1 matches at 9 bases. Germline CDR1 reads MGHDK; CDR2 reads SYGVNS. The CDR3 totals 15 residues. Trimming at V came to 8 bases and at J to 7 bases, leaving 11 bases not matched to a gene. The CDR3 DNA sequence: TGTGCCAGCCAAGACCCGGGACAGGGTGTCGGGGAGCTGTTTTTT. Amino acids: CASQDPGQGVGELFF.

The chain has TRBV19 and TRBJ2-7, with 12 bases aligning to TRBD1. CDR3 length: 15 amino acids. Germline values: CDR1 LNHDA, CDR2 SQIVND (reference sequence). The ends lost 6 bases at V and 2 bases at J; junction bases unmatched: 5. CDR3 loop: CASRDRDRGPYEQYF. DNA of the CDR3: TGTGCCAGTAGGGACCGGGACAGGGGGCCCTACGAGCAGTACTTC.

CDR3 sequence: CATYAHGNYGYTF. The CDR3 DNA is TGTGCCACTTACGCACACGGGAACTATGGCTACACCTTC. The chain couples TRBV28 to TRBJ1-2; D gene uncertain. This CDR3 comprises 13 residues. CDR1 is MDHEN and CDR2 is SYDVKM in the germline V gene. V dropped 10 bases and J dropped 2 bases, with 14 bases sitting between them.

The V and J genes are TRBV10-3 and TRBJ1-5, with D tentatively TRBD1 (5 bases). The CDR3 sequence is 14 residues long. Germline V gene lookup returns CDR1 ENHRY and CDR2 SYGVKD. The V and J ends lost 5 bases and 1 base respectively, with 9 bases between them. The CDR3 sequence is CAISPTESNQPQHF. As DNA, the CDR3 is TGTGCCATCAGTCCGACAGAAAGCAATCAGCCCCAGCATTTT.

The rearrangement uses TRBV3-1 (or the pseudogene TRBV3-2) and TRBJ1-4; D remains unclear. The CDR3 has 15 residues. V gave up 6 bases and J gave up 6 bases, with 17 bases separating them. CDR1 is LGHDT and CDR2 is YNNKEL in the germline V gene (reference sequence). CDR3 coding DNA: TGTGCCAGCAGTAAGAAAGGACTAAGGGATGAAAAACTGTTTTTT. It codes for CASSKKGLRDEKLFF.

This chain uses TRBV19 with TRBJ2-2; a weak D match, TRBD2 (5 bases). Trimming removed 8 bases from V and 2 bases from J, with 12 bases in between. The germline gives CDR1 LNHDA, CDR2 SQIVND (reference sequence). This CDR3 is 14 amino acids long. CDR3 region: CASREWGNTGELFF. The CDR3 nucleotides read TGTGCCAGTCGGGAATGGGGTAACACCGGGGAGCTGTTTTTT. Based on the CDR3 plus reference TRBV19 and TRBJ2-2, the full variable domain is DGGITQSPKYLFRKEGQNVTLSCEQNLNHDAMYWYRQDPGQGLRLIYYSQIVNDFQKGDIAEGYSVSREKKESFPLTVTSAQKNPTAFYLCASREWGNTGELFFGEGSRLTVL.

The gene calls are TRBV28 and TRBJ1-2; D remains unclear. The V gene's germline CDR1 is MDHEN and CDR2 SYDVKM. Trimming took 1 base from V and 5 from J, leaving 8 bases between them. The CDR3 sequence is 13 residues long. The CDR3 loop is CASSLYLRYGYTF. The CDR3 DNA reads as TGTGCCAGCAGTTTATACCTGCGGTATGGCTACACCTTC.

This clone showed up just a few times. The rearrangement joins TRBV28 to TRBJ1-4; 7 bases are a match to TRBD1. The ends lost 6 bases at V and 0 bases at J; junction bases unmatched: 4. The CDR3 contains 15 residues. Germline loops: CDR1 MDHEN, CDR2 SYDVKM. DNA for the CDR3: TGTGCCAGCAGGACAACAGGGGCAACTAATGAAAAACTGTTTTTT. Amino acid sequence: CASRTTGATNEKLFF.

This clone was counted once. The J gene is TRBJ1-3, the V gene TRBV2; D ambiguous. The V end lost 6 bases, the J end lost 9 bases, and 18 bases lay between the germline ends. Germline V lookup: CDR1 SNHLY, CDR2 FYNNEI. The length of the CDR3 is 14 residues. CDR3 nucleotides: TGTGCCAGCAGGAGCTCAAACTCAGCAGGCACCATATATTTT. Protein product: CASRSSNSAGTIYF. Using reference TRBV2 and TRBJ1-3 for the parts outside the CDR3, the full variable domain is EPEVTQTPSHQVTQMGQEVILRCVPISNHLYFYWYRQILGQKVEFLVSFYNNEISEKSEIFDDQFSVERPDGSNFTLKIRSTKLEDSAMYFCASRSSNSAGTIYFGEGSWLTVV.

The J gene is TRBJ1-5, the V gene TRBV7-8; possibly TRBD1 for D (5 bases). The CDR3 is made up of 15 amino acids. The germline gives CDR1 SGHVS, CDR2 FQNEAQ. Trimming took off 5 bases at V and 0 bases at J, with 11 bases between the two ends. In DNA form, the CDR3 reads TGTGCCAGCAGCCGAGACAGTCATAGCAATCAGCCCCAGCATTTT. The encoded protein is CASSRDSHSNQPQHF. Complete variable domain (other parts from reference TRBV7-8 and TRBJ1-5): GAGVSQSPRYKVAKRGQDVALRCDPISGHVSLFWYQQALGQGPEFLTYFQNEAQLDKSGLPSDRFFAERPEGSVSTLKIQRTQQEDSAVYLCASSRDSHSNQPQHFGDGTRLSIL.

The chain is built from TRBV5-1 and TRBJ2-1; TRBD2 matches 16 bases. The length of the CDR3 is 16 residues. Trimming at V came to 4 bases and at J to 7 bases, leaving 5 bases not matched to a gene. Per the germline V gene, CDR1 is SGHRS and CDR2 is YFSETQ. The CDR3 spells CASSPRGLAGGNEQFF. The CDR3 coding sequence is TGCGCCAGCAGCCCCCGGGGACTAGCGGGAGGGAATGAGCAGTTCTTC.

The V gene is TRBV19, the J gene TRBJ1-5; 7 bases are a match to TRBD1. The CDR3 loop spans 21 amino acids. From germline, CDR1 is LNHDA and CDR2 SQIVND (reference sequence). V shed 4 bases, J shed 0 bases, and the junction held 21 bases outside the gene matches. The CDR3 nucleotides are TGTGCCAGTAGTAGAAACAGGGGTACGCTACAAGGAACTCATAGCAATCAGCCCCAGCATTTT. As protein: CASSRNRGTLQGTHSNQPQHF.